A selection of T cell receptor beta chains follows, all from one sample in a study of shared clonotypes between healthy human individuals. Measured with immunoSEQ multiplex PCR; TCRdb has only the in-frame clones, and not every one. The sample has roughly 2,000,000 clones; about 95% are singletons. Sequencing was performed on naive CD8+ T cells sorted from blood. These receptors were taken from a man between 18 and 29 years old in good health. Each CDR3 is given with its conserved first and last residue. A D gene is named only where the DNA matches it firmly.

CDR3,D,V
CASSLAGETQYF,NA,TRBV7-7
CASSYYVSRGNYGYTF,NA,TRBV6-5
CASSQGSFTDTQYF,NA,TRBV4-1
CASSRPTTTDTGELFF,NA,TRBV7-9
CASSEAYFGETGGTGELFF,TRBD1,TRBV6-1
CASGVDRNYEQYF,TRBD1,TRBV12-5
CASSAGQGQETQYF,TRBD1,TRBV6-1
CASSLDGGLANEQFF,TRBD2,TRBV11-2
CAWNQGFGLDLYEQYF,NA,TRBV30
CASSRIENTEAFF,NA,TRBV4-1
CASSLSMEETQYF,NA,TRBV28
CASSQGLAPLQTQYF,NA,TRBV7-9
CASSVGGQSYGYTF,NA,TRBV9
CASSPLPGQTGLVEKLFF,NA,TRBV7-8
CASSLGNGLAGVIQYF,TRBD2,TRBV7-9
CASEALDTYEQYF,NA,TRBV6-1
CASSLLAVQGAHEQYF,TRBD1,TRBV27
CAWSWGASYEQYF,NA,TRBV30
CAGETGATTDTQYF,TRBD1,TRBV30
CASTPFGGVNTEAFF,NA,TRBV6-5
CASSLGLAGGPGEQYF,TRBD2,TRBV27
CASSLEASGSEADTQYF,TRBD2,TRBV11-3
CASTLPGVAISTGELFF,NA,TRBV7-9
CASSYSFDMVEDTQYF,NA,TRBV6-6
CASSEMERPYGYTF,NA,TRBV6-1
CASSLSQFGNTIYF,NA,TRBV27
CASSLGQGRTEAFF,TRBD1,TRBV5-1
CASSLQGNTEAFF,NA,TRBV18
CASKGDSNQPQHF,NA,TRBV2
CASSLRGYTGELFF,NA,TRBV28
CASSDRDNSRVDEKLFF,NA,TRBV2
CSVEVPGQGYDGYTF,TRBD1,TRBV29-1
CASLNPGTGNTEAFF,NA,TRBV5-1
CASSELWGGPAYNEQFF,NA,TRBV7-9
CASRPGLATETQYF,TRBD2,TRBV28
CASSLAEGYLYNEQFF,NA,TRBV7-9
CASSGELEDTEAFF,NA,TRBV6-1
CACRGTGNTEAFF,TRBD1,TRBV5-1
CASSVRDDAYEQFF,NA,TRBV18
CASSLPISGSYEQYF,NA,TRBV28
CASSTGTVNTEAFF,NA,TRBV5-1
CASSSTGHNWADTQYF,NA,TRBV7-3
CASSSLAEPTGELFF,NA,TRBV19
CASSQEEGQETQYF,NA,TRBV4-2
CASSDITEAFF,NA,TRBV10-2
CASMDSNEKLFF,NA,TRBV7-2
CASSLGTGGRWNTEAFF,TRBD1,TRBV13